The entry below describes one T cell receptor beta chain. The germline CDR1 and CDR2 sequences are SGDLS and YYNGEE. With 4 bases clipped from V and 6 bases from J, the junction kept 7 bases outside the gene matches. CDR3 length: 14 amino acids. This record belongs to a study of T cell responses to AZD1222 COVID-19 vaccine. TCRdb's copy holds only in-frame clones and misses some; the assay was immunoSEQ multiplex PCR. The table lists 95,000 to 150,000 clones, around 82% of them singletons. The sample here was peripheral blood, taken on day 0 of AZD1222 vaccination. The TCR comes from an adult in good health. V gene TRBV9 combines with J gene TRBJ2-1; 7 nucleotides agree with TRBD1. The CDR3 region is CASSTGVFGNEQFF. The CDR3 coding sequence is TGTGCCAGCAGCACAGGGGTTTTTGGCAATGAGCAGTTCTTC.